Detailed here is one T cell receptor beta chain. These data belong to a study of blood T cell repertoires in COVID-19. The CDR3 loop spans 15 amino acids. V trimming: 2 bases; J trimming: 5 bases; junction bases outside the gene matches: 3. CDR1 is LGHDT and CDR2 is YNNKEL in the germline V gene (reference sequence). Clones were sequenced by immunoSEQ multiplex PCR, and TCRdb holds only the in-frame ones, with some missing. The sample holds roughly 260,000 clones; roughly 88% are singletons and the top ten take roughly 2%. This sequence originates from a woman between 40 and 55 years old who had recovered from COVID-19. The rearrangement joins TRBV3-1 (or the pseudogene TRBV3-2) to TRBJ1-1; 12 positions match TRBD1. Sequencing input: peripheral blood. The CDR3: CASSQRDRGPTEAFF. DNA for the CDR3: TGTGCCAGCAGCCAAAGGGACAGGGGGCCAACTGAAGCTTTCTTT.